There are a few counts of the clone carrying this T cell receptor beta chain. Its cognate antigen is unknown. Each CDR3 protein is one row after TCRdb ran MiXCR on the 5' RACE reads. Of 350,000 to 450,000 distinct CDR3 sequences listed, less than 20% were seen once; the top ten hold 9.5% to 15%. This record belongs to a study of identical twins. This CDR3 spans 18 amino acids. Trimming shortened V by 2 bases and J by 2 bases, and 22 bases separated the two germline ends. CDR1 and CDR2 (germline): KGHSH, LQKENI. Study results and caveats: Alpha sequences out of frame and shared by twins had excess low generation probability. Interpretation of the results relied on cross-sectional statistical analysis and not on following the same donors.

Everyone who donated was a healthy Caucasian. This chain uses TRBV18 with TRBJ2-7; D possibly corresponds to TRBD2 (6 bases). The material sequenced was naive T cells sorted from blood. The origin of this receptor is a man aged 45-60 years in good health. The CDR3 reads CASSPRLEIGGVAYEQYF. As DNA, the CDR3 is TGTGCCAGCTCACCAAGGCTGGAGATTGGCGGGGTAGCCTACGAGCAGTACTTC.